Listed here are 30 T cell receptor beta chains from one sample, sequenced in a study of cytomegalovirus exposure and HLA in healthy donors. Libraries were prepared by immunoSEQ multiplex PCR; TCRdb keeps only in-frame clonotypes and omits some of them. The sample lists 98,000 or so clones; about 94% were seen once. Sequencing was done on a sample of PBMCs. Receptors were obtained from a woman aged 18-29 years in good health and CMV-seronegative.

J is TRBJ2-7 and V is TRBV28; a weak D match, TRBD2 (6 bases). V was shortened by 5 bases and J by 3 bases, with 20 bases between the two germline ends. CDR1 and CDR2 from the germline V gene are MDHEN and SYDVKM. The CDR3 has 16 residues. The CDR3 DNA reads TGTGCCAGCAGTCCCCCAGCGGGTGGAGGTTTCTACGAGCAGTACTTC. Translating it yields CASSPPAGGGFYEQYF. Drawing the rest from reference TRBV28 and TRBJ2-7, the complete variable domain is DVKVTQSSRYLVKRTGEKVFLECVQDMDHENMFWYRQDPGLGLRLIYFSYDVKMKEKGDIPEGYSVSREKKERFSLILESASTNQTSMYLCASSPPAGGGFYEQYFGPGTRLTVT.

The chain carries TRBV5-6 and TRBJ2-7, with D tentatively TRBD2 (6 bases). Trimming shortened V by 4 bases and J by 3 bases, and 14 bases separated the two germline ends. The CDR3 has 14 residues. Germline CDR1 SGHDT, CDR2 YYEEEE. The CDR3 sequence is CASSPRLGDYEQYF. The CDR3 DNA sequence: TGTGCCAGCAGCCCGAGACTAGGGGACTACGAGCAGTACTTC.

The rearrangement uses TRBV25-1 and TRBJ2-1, with D unresolved. CDR3 size: 16 residues. The V gene's germline CDR1 is MGHDK and CDR2 SYGVNS. The V end lost 1 base, the J end lost 2 bases, and 12 bases lay between the germline ends. CDR3 in amino acids: CASSEFTDRTYNEQFF. DNA of the CDR3: TGTGCCAGCAGTGAATTTACAGACCGAACCTACAATGAGCAGTTCTTC.

The V and J genes are TRBV4-3 and TRBJ2-5; D may be TRBD2 (5 bases). The CDR3 sequence is 13 residues long. V dropped 1 base and J dropped 5 bases, with 8 bases sitting between them. Germline V gene lookup returns CDR1 LGHNA and CDR2 YSLEER. The CDR3 is CASSQARGETQYF. The CDR3, as DNA: TGCGCCAGCAGCCAAGCTCGAGGGGAGACCCAGTACTTC.

This chain joins TRBV5-6 and TRBJ2-7, with D tentatively TRBD1 (6 bases). Trimming removed 0 bases at V and 4 bases at J, with 14 bases between. The germline V gene has CDR1 SGHDT and CDR2 YYEEEE. There are 15 residues in the CDR3. Here the CDR3 reads CASSLGTGSVYEQYF. DNA for the CDR3: TGTGCCAGCAGCTTGGGAACAGGGAGCGTATACGAGCAGTACTTC. Together with reference TRBV5-6 and TRBJ2-7, the CDR3 gives the full variable domain: DAGVTQSPTHLIKTRGQQVTLRCSPKSGHDTVSWYQQALGQGPQFIFQYYEEEERQRGNFPDRFSGHQFPNYSSELNVNALLLGDSALYLCASSLGTGSVYEQYFGPGTRLTVT.

CDR3 sequence reads: CASSVDPGGRETQYF. The CDR3 bases are TGTGCCAGCAGCGTCGATCCAGGGGGTAGGGAGACCCAGTACTTC. This chain links TRBV9 with TRBJ2-5; 7 positions match TRBD1. The CDR3 length is 15 residues. Germline assignment: CDR1 SGDLS and CDR2 YYNGEE. The V segment lost 2 bases and the J segment 5 bases; nucleotides outside the gene matches: 9. Based on the CDR3 plus reference TRBV9 and TRBJ2-5, the full variable domain is DSGVTQTPKHLITATGQRVTLRCSPRSGDLSVYWYQQSLDQGLQFLIQYYNGEERAKGNILERFSAQQFPDLHSELNLSSLELGDSALYFCASSVDPGGRETQYFGPGTRLLVL.

The V and J genes are TRBV4-3 and TRBJ2-3; 13 bases map to TRBD2. Looked up from germline, CDR1 is LGHNA and CDR2 is YSLEER. CDR3 length: 19 residues. Trimming removed 0 bases from V and 4 bases from J; junction bases left unmatched: 10. The CDR3 protein is CASSQEVGTSGGAADTQYF. The CDR3 nucleotides read TGCGCCAGCAGCCAAGAGGTCGGAACTAGCGGGGGGGCTGCAGATACGCAGTATTTT.

The chain has TRBV7-9 and TRBJ1-4, with TRBD1 identical over 7 bases. CDR3 size: 16 residues. CDR1 SEHNR and CDR2 FQNEAQ come from the germline V gene (reference sequence). Trimming took 3 bases from V and 4 from J; bases not matched to a gene: 8. The CDR3, as DNA: TGTGCCAGCAGCTTCAGGGATGCAGGGGGTAATGAAAAACTGTTTTTT. This codes for CASSFRDAGGNEKLFF.

This clone came up once. V and J are TRBV5-6 and TRBJ1-6; D uncertain. In germline, CDR1 is SGHDT, CDR2 YYEEEE. This CDR3 is 14 amino acids long. The ends were cut back, 4 bases at V and 6 bases at J, with 11 bases in the middle. The DNA of the CDR3 is TGTGCCAGCAGCCCCCGGCTAGCTAATTCACCCCTCCACTTT. Protein sequence: CASSPRLANSPLHF.

J is TRBJ1-1 and V is TRBV25-1, with D unresolved. Deletions cut 6 bases from V and 5 bases from J, with 16 bases between. This CDR3 is 14 amino acids long. From germline, CDR1 is MGHDK and CDR2 SYGVNS. CDR3 sequence: CASRMNGGWTEAFF. DNA of the CDR3: TGTGCCAGCAGGATGAACGGAGGTTGGACTGAAGCTTTCTTT.

The chain employs TRBV19 and TRBJ2-4; 14 nucleotides line up with TRBD2. Germline lookup yields CDR1 LNHDA and CDR2 SQIVND (reference sequence). V shed 4 bases, J shed 10 bases, and the junction held 27 bases outside the gene matches. The CDR3 consists of 22 residues. This chain's CDR3 is CASSTRQGAALGTSGGRGIQYF. CDR3 DNA sequence: TGTGCCAGTAGTACCCGACAGGGGGCCGCTCTTGGGACTAGCGGGGGTCGGGGGATTCAGTACTTC. Full variable domain (outside the CDR3, taken from reference TRBV19 and TRBJ2-4): DGGITQSPKYLFRKEGQNVTLSCEQNLNHDAMYWYRQDPGQGLRLIYYSQIVNDFQKGDIAEGYSVSREKKESFPLTVTSAQKNPTAFYLCASSTRQGAALGTSGGRGIQYFGAGTRLSVL.

J is TRBJ1-4 and V is TRBV7-9, with TRBD1 identical over 8 bases. CDR3 length: 15 residues. J was trimmed by 4 bases and V by 5 bases; bases with no gene match: 6. Germline lookup yields CDR1 SEHNR and CDR2 FQNEAQ (reference sequence). The CDR3, as DNA: TGTGCCAGCAGCCTGGGGACAGGAATTAATGAAAAACTGTTTTTT. Encoded protein: CASSLGTGINEKLFF.

This chain connects TRBV7-9 to TRBJ2-7, with 7 bases matching TRBD1. Germline V gives CDR1 SEHNR, CDR2 FQNEAQ (reference sequence). J lost 1 base, V lost 5 bases, and 2 bases had no gene match. CDR3 size: 13 residues. CDR3 sequence: CASSQGVSYEQYF. The CDR3 DNA follows: TGTGCCAGCAGCCAGGGGGTGTCCTACGAGCAGTACTTC.

This chain joins TRBV18 and TRBJ1-3; the D is unclear. The CDR3 runs to 15 residues. Looked up from germline, CDR1 is KGHSH and CDR2 is LQKENI. Trimming cost V 2 bases and J 4 bases, with 12 bases left between them. The DNA of the CDR3 is TGTGCCAGCTCACCATATGACGGGTCGGGAAACACCATATATTTT. It translates to CASSPYDGSGNTIYF. Using reference TRBV18 and TRBJ1-3 for the parts outside the CDR3, the full variable domain is NAGVMQNPRHLVRRRGQEARLRCSPMKGHSHVYWYRQLPEEGLKFMVYLQKENIIDESGMPKERFSAEFPKEGPSILRIQQVVRGDSAAYFCASSPYDGSGNTIYFGEGSWLTVV.

The CDR3 spells CASSISSGGRTDTQYF. The CDR3 coding sequence is TGTGCCAGCAGTATCTCTAGCGGGGGCCGCACAGATACGCAGTATTTT. The V gene is TRBV28, the J gene TRBJ2-3, with TRBD2 identical over 10 bases. Germline V gives CDR1 MDHEN, CDR2 SYDVKM. The CDR3 extends over 16 amino acids. The trim removed 5 bases at V and 1 base at J, leaving 6 bases unmatched.

This chain links TRBV6-4 with TRBJ1-5; weak D call: TRBD1 (6 bases). Germline V gene lookup returns CDR1 MRHNA and CDR2 SNTAGT. The CDR3 runs 13 residues. The V gene lost 6 bases and the J gene lost 4 bases, with 10 bases spanning the gap. As DNA, the CDR3 is TGTGCCAGCAGCCGGGACATAAATCAGCCCCAGCATTTT. Translated, it gives CASSRDINQPQHF.

V usage is TRBV7-9 and J usage is TRBJ2-5; 7 bases are shared with TRBD1. J lost 4 bases, V lost 2 bases, and 10 bases had no gene match. The length of the CDR3 is 16 residues. Germline V gives CDR1 SEHNR, CDR2 FQNEAQ (reference sequence). CDR3 in DNA: TGTGCCAGCAGCTTATTCTCCGACAGGGCGAGAGAGACCCAGTACTTC. Protein product: CASSLFSDRARETQYF.

The rearrangement links TRBV7-9 to TRBJ1-6, with 8 nucleotides matching TRBD1. V dropped 4 bases and J dropped 9; count of bases not matched to a gene: 5. CDR3 size: 14 residues. Germline assignment: CDR1 SEHNR and CDR2 FQNEAQ (reference sequence). DNA for the CDR3: TGTGCCAGCAGCTCCGGACAGGGAGTTTCACCCCTCCACTTT. It yields the protein CASSSGQGVSPLHF.

V and J are TRBV13 and TRBJ2-2; D remains unclear. Germline V gene sequence: CDR1 PRHDT, CDR2 FYEKMQ (reference sequence). Trimming removed 5 bases from V and 0 bases from J, with 10 bases in between. This CDR3 comprises 15 residues. The DNA of the CDR3 is TGTGCCAGCAGCCCCCCCGAGCCGAACACCGGGGAGCTGTTTTTT. It is translated as CASSPPEPNTGELFF.

The sample holds one count of this clone. V is TRBV5-6 and J is TRBJ1-6, with 11 bases lining up with TRBD1. There are 17 residues in the CDR3. V shed 4 bases, J shed 6 bases, and the junction held 9 bases outside the gene matches. Looked up from germline, CDR1 is SGHDT and CDR2 is YYEEEE. The CDR3 region has the DNA TGTGCCAGCAGCGTCGGACAGGGGGCGCTTCGTAATTCACCCCTCCACTTT. Translated, it gives CASSVGQGALRNSPLHF. Together with reference TRBV5-6 and TRBJ1-6, the CDR3 gives the full variable domain: DAGVTQSPTHLIKTRGQQVTLRCSPKSGHDTVSWYQQALGQGPQFIFQYYEEEERQRGNFPDRFSGHQFPNYSSELNVNALLLGDSALYLCASSVGQGALRNSPLHFGNGTRLTVT.

The chain employs TRBV7-3 and TRBJ2-3; weak D call: TRBD2 (6 bases). With 3 bases removed from V and 4 bases from J, the gap between germline ends came to 11 bases. Germline-derived CDR1 and CDR2 are SGHTA and FQGTGA. This CDR3 spans 14 amino acids. CDR3 sequence: CASSFAGNADTQYF. The CDR3, as DNA: TGTGCCAGCAGCTTCGCGGGGAACGCAGATACGCAGTATTTT.

V is TRBV25-1 and J is TRBJ2-3, with TRBD1 matching over 8 bases. V lost 4 bases, J lost 5 bases, and 8 bases stayed unmatched. The CDR3 is made up of 15 amino acids. Per germline, CDR1 MGHDK and CDR2 SYGVNS. The CDR3 sequence is CASSGIGTGQDTQYF. The CDR3 DNA sequence: TGTGCCAGCAGTGGCATAGGGACAGGTCAAGATACGCAGTATTTT.

The chain uses TRBV7-9 and TRBJ1-2; D call uncertain. Trimming took off 8 bases at V and 0 bases at J, with 10 bases between the two ends. Germline V gene sequence: CDR1 SEHNR, CDR2 FQNEAQ (reference sequence). The CDR3 runs to 13 residues. The CDR3 DNA follows: TGTGCCAGCTCTAAAACGTCTAACTATGGCTACACCTTC. Its protein product is CASSKTSNYGYTF.

This chain uses TRBV6-1 with TRBJ2-5; weak D call: TRBD1 (5 bases). The J call is doubtful: the DNA matches TRBJ2-7 better. Germline V gene lookup returns CDR1 MNHNS and CDR2 SASEGT. CDR3 length: 13 residues. CDR3 sequence: CASSVDKPYEQYF. The CDR3 region has the DNA TGTGCCAGCAGTGTGGACAAGCCCTACGAGCAGTACTTC.

The chain joins TRBV14 to TRBJ1-2; D possibly corresponds to TRBD1 (5 bases). Germline lookup yields CDR1 SGHDN and CDR2 FVKESK. V was clipped by 4 bases and J by 7 bases, with 13 bases between them. The CDR3 sequence is 13 residues long. CDR3 protein: CASSRRRGGGYTF. CDR3 nucleotides: TGTGCCAGCAGCCGCCGAAGGGGAGGTGGCTACACCTTC.

Here the CDR3 DNA reads TGCGCCAGCAGTCAATCCCAGGGACTGACTAACTATGGCTACACCTTC. This translates into CASSQSQGLTNYGYTF. The genes are TRBV23-1 and TRBJ1-2; TRBD1 is a possible D gene (5 bases). TRBV23-1 has ORF status, its function being uncertain. This CDR3 is 16 amino acids long. The V and J ends lost 0 bases and 0 bases respectively, with 11 bases between them.

This rearrangement joins TRBV5-8 to TRBJ2-7; weak D call: TRBD1 (7 bases). Germline V gives CDR1 SGHTS, CDR2 YDEGEE. There are 15 residues in the CDR3. The V end lost 3 bases, the J end lost 5 bases, and 18 bases lay between the germline ends. The CDR3 spells CASSWRGRGAHEQYF. The CDR3 DNA reads TGTGCCAGCAGCTGGAGGGGGCGAGGGGCCCACGAGCAGTACTTC.

This chain connects TRBV28 to TRBJ1-5; 8 positions agree with TRBD1. V dropped 3 bases and J dropped 4; count of bases not matched to a gene: 14. The CDR3 has 18 amino acids. Germline CDR1 is MDHEN and CDR2 is SYDVKM. CDR3 sequence (DNA): TGTGCCAGCAGTTTGTTGGCAGGGGGCGCTCGTCCTAATCAGCCCCAGCATTTT. Protein product: CASSLLAGGARPNQPQHF.

The CDR3 is CASRSGTDMMNTEAFF. The DNA for the CDR3 is TGTGCCAGCAGATCCGGGACAGATATGATGAACACTGAAGCTTTCTTT. The J gene is TRBJ1-1, the V gene TRBV5-5, with 7 bases lining up with TRBD1. Per the germline V gene, CDR1 is SGHKS and CDR2 is YYEKEE (reference sequence). J lost 0 bases, V lost 5 bases, and 10 bases had no gene match. The CDR3 length is 16 residues.

The chain couples TRBV27 to TRBJ2-1; D unresolved. The CDR3 spans 15 residues. Germline CDR1 and CDR2: MNHEY and SMNVEV (reference sequence). Trimming took off 5 bases at V and 0 bases at J, with 11 bases between the two ends. CDR3 protein: CASSNSLSSYNEQFF. The CDR3 DNA is TGTGCCAGCAGTAACAGTCTGAGCTCCTACAATGAGCAGTTCTTC.